This TCR beta chain was captured by sequencing in a study of T cell repertoires in cytomegalovirus infection (dated by TCRdb to between 2019 and 2020). For context, the study as a whole: Recently identified HLA-C-restricted CMV epitopes, whose presentation resists viral immunomodulation, were targeted by peptide stimulations together with well-studied HLA-B-restricted epitopes. Donor HLA type was relevant to the analysis, because carriage of CMV infection together with the matching HLA type was indicated by public TCR beta signatures.

Points the paper makes about the study in general: In both this cohort and an independent approximately 350-donor cohort, the cumulative frequency of public TCR beta family members distinguished carriers of CMV infection plus the relevant HLA type. The ex vivo response was dominated by HLA-C-restricted CMV-specific TCR beta clonotypes, and the single most frequent clonotype in two of eight donors was supplied by these HLA-C-restricted clonotypes.

V is cut by 5 bases and J by 5 bases, and the space between the germline ends is 10 bases. The CDR3 measures 12 amino acids from cysteine to phenylalanine. Just the 36-base CDR3 DNA is kept, in frame starting at base 1. The germline V gene (reference sequence) gives CDR1 as SEHNR and CDR2 as FQNEAQ. Instrument used: Illumina HiSeq 1500. TCRdb passed the public sequencing reads through fastp at Q25 and MiXCR, retaining productive beta sequences. Identical CDR3 proteins give one entry, which carries the most common genes and DNA. The sample includes over 100,000 distinct CDR3 sequences, with around 30% observed a single time. Around 80% of the sample goes to the ten largest clones. This clonotype has ten or more counts. Its antigen specificity is not known. Per-base quality was not reported, and no clone a single base away is much larger than it. The treatment or condition label on this specimen signifies: in vitro stimulation with specific CMV peptide epitopes to enrich CMV-specific T cells.

The clonotype comes from a human donor in good health (CMV status not recorded). Some clones in this sample may be carry-over from other donors' samples. This receptor chain uses TRBV7-9 and TRBJ2-7, with the identity of the D gene unclear. The material sequenced was CD8+ T cells from cultured PBMCs, taken from culture after CMV antigen stimulation. The CDR3 has the sequence CASSGVAHEQYF. The DNA reads TGTGCCAGCAGCGGGGTGGCCCACGAGCAGTACTTC.